The clone carrying this T cell receptor beta chain appeared a few times. The sample comes from a study of blood T cell repertoires in COVID-19. At the level of the study: From the United States, Italy and Spain came samples of acute and convalescent COVID-19. The analysed material was cDNA or gDNA that came from T cells, B-cell-depleted T cells, or PBMCs.

Looked up from germline, CDR1 is MNHNY and CDR2 is SVGAGI (reference sequence). J was trimmed by 7 bases and V by 7 bases; bases with no gene match: 8. The CDR3 sequence is 14 residues long. Per the original methods: Reference gene primer amplification gave nucleated cell count estimates. Repertoires were generated with immunoSEQ multiplex PCR, while TCRdb's copy carries only in-frame clones and drops some. That table furnishes V, J and clone size, whereas the DNA furnished D and trimming. The profile covers 240,000 or so clones, with about 68% appearing a single time and around 3.2% taken by the ten largest.

The V gene is TRBV6-6, the J gene TRBJ2-2; 8 bases are a match to TRBD2. The sequencing input was peripheral blood. The clonotype originates from a woman aged 80 or older with acute or convalescent COVID-19. CDR3 DNA: TGTGCCAGCAACGGAGCGGGAGAGGTCGGGGAGCTGTTTTTT. Amino acid sequence: CASNGAGEVGELFF.